This paragraph covers one T cell receptor beta chain sequence. Its cognate antigen is unknown. 60 Vbeta and 13 Jbeta primers were used in PCR. The protocol was immunoSEQ multiplex PCR, while the TCRdb copy is restricted to in-frame clones and leaves out a portion. The table records roughly 100,000 clones, around 76% of them present only once. The data were taken from a study of cytomegalovirus exposure and HLA in healthy donors. Study in general: One earlier analysis, a look at about 179 million T cells, found about 110 million unique TCR beta sequences.

Trimming took 1 base from V and 4 from J, leaving 13 bases between them. Germline lookup yields CDR1 KGHSH and CDR2 LQKENI. The CDR3 is 15 residues long. The study's findings and limits: Most CMV-associated TCR beta chains appeared HLA-restricted in a later analysis. Later on, a genetic analysis was performed. It linked a missense variant in DCLRE1C with V- and J-gene trimming of TCR beta. Being indistinguishable, some V segments were excluded, TRBV6-2 and TRBV6-3 among them.

Sequenced: PBMCs. The chain couples TRBV18 to TRBJ2-5; D perhaps matches TRBD1 (6 bases). The TCR sequence derives from a woman in her fifties or sixties in good health and CMV-seropositive. CDR3 coding DNA: TGTGCCAGCTCACCACTACAGGGTGAAGGAGAGACCCAGTACTTC. Residues: CASSPLQGEGETQYF.